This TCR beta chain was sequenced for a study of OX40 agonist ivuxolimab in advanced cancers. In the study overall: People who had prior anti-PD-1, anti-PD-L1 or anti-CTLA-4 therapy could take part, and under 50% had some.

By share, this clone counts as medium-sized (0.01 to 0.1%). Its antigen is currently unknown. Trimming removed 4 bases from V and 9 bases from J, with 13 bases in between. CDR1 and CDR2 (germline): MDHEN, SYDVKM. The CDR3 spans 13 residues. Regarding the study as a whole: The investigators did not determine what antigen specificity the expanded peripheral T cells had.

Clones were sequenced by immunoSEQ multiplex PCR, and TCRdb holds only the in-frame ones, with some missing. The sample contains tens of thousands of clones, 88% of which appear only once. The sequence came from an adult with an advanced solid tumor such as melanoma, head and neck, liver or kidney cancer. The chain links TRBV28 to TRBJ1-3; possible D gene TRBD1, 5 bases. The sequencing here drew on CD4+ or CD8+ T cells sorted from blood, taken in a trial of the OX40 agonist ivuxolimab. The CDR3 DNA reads TGTGCCAGCAGTTGGGGGGGGAGAGCCACCATATATTTT. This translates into CASSWGGRATIYF.